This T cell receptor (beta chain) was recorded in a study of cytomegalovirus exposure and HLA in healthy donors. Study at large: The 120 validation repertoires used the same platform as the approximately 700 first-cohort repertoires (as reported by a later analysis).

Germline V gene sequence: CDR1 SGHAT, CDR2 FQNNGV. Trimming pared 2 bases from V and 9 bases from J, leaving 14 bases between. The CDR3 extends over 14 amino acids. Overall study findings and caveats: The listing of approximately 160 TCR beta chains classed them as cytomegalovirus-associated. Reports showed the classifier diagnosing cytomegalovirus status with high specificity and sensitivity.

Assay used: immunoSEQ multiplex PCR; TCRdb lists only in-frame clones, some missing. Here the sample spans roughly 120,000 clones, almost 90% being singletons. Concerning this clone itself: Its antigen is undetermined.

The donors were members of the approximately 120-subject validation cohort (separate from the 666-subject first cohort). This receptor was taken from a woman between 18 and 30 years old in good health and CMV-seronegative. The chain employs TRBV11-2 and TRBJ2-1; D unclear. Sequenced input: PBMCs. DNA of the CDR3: TGTGCCAGCAGCTTATCCAACATATTGGTTGAGCAGTTCTTC. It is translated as CASSLSNILVEQFF.